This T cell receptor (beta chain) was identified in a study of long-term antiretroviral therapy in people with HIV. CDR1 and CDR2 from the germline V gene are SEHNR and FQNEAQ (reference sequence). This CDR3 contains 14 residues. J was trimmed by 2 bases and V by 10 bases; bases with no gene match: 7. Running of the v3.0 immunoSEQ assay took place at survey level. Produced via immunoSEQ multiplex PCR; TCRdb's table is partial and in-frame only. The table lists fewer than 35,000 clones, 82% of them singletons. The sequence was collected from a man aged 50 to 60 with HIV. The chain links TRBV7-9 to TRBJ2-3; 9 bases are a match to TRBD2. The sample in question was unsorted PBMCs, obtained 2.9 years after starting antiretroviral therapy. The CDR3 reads CATHSGGLTDTQYF. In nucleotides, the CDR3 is TGTGCCACTCACAGCGGGGGGCTCACAGATACGCAGTATTTT. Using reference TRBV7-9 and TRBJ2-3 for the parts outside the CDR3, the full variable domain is DTGVSQNPRHKITKRGQNVTFRCDPISEHNRLYWYRQTLGQGPEFLTYFQNEAQLEKSRLLSDRFSAERPKGSFSTLEIQRTEQGDSAMYLCATHSGGLTDTQYFGPGTRLTVL.